This T cell receptor (beta chain) is drawn from a study of beta chain features in type 1 diabetes. General study findings and limits: Patients with Type 1 diabetes showed moderately but significantly shorter TCRB CDR3s in all four CD4+ subsets.

Sorting gave populations that all exceeded 98% purity. All of the isolated RNA was reverse transcribed, so expressed TCRB transcripts were sequenced. For naive, central memory and regulatory T cell samples, reads averaged roughly 4 million. This table comes from immunoSEQ multiplex PCR, and its TCRdb copy is limited to in-frame clones, with some not included. The sample has almost 350,000 clones, approximately 8.2% seen once. Germline-derived CDR1 and CDR2 are LNHNV and YYDKDF (reference sequence). V lost 4 bases to trimming and J lost 1 base; unmatched junction nucleotides: 3. The CDR3 consists of 14 residues. On this clone itself: Its antigen is undetermined.

Sample: central memory CD4+ T cells from blood. This TCR was sampled from a woman in her late teens or twenties in good health. The V and J genes are TRBV15 and TRBJ2-5; 7 nucleotides align to TRBD1. In DNA, the CDR3 is TGTGCCACCAGCATACGACAGGGCCAAGAGACCCAGTACTTC. It is translated as CATSIRQGQETQYF.